This passage covers 6 T cell receptor beta chains from one sample sequenced in a study of Ad26.COV2.S vaccination and SARS-CoV-2 variants. The treatment is: approximately 18 received Ad26.COV2.S at low or high dose, single or two shots; a few received placebo; per-sample allocation not given. It was on day 63 after the first vaccine or placebo injection that samples were taken. Assay used: immunoSEQ multiplex PCR; TCRdb lists only in-frame clones, some missing. The profile shows around 310,000 clones, roughly 88% of them singletons. Sequencing used peripheral blood, obtained in a trial of Ad26.COV2.S vaccine versus placebo. Receptors originate from a person between 18 and 65 years old who received the Ad26.COV2.S COVID-19 vaccine or a placebo.

This clone showed up just once. The CDR3 DNA reads TGTGCCAGCAGTATAGCAGGACGGGAAGGGGTAACTGAAGCTTTCTTT. Translated: CASSIAGREGVTEAFF. The rearrangement links TRBV2 to TRBJ1-1; possibly TRBD1 for D (5 bases). CDR3 length: 16 residues. V was cut by 5 bases and J by 5 bases, with 21 bases left in between. CDR1 SNHLY and CDR2 FYNNEI come from the germline V gene. The variable domain in full, completed from reference TRBV2 and TRBJ1-1, reads EPEVTQTPSHQVTQMGQEVILRCVPISNHLYFYWYRQILGQKVEFLVSFYNNEISEKSEIFDDQFSVERPDGSNFTLKIRSTKLEDSAMYFCASSIAGREGVTEAFFGQGTRLTVV.

This clone appeared a few times. The chain is built from TRBV13 and TRBJ1-1; D remains ambiguous. CDR3 length: 13 amino acids. V was cut by 1 base and J by 0 bases, with 3 bases left in between. CDR1 is PRHDT and CDR2 is FYEKMQ in the germline V gene (reference sequence). The CDR3 region has the DNA TGTGCCAGCAGCTTAGTTGTGAACACTGAAGCTTTCTTT. This gives the protein CASSLVVNTEAFF.

J is TRBJ1-2 and V is TRBV7-9, with D tentatively TRBD1 (5 bases). The CDR3 runs 16 residues. Trimming stripped 1 base from V and 4 bases from J, with 16 bases between. Germline V lookup: CDR1 SEHNR, CDR2 FQNEAQ (reference sequence). The CDR3 nucleotides read TGTGCCAGCAGCTTAGGGTCCGGGGGGAGGACCTATGGCTACACCTTC. Translation: CASSLGSGGRTYGYTF.

The J gene is TRBJ2-1, the V gene TRBV3-1 (or the pseudogene TRBV3-2), with 9 bases aligning to TRBD2. CDR3 size: 12 residues. The V gene end was trimmed by 8 bases and the J gene end by 5 bases; junction bases not matched to a gene: 1. Germline values: CDR1 LGHDT, CDR2 YNNKEL (reference sequence). Here the CDR3 DNA reads TGTGCCAGCGGGACTAGCCACAATGAGCAGTTCTTC. Amino acid sequence: CASGTSHNEQFF.

The chain has TRBV5-6 and TRBJ2-1, with a tentative D call TRBD1 (6 bases). This CDR3 has 18 amino acids. The germline CDR1 and CDR2 sequences are SGHDT and YYEEEE. The V end was cut by 4 bases, the J end by 2 bases, with 22 bases between. The CDR3, as DNA: TGTGCCAGCAGCAGTACTTATCGTGTACAGGGCCCCTACAATGAGCAGTTCTTC. As protein: CASSSTYRVQGPYNEQFF.

The chain has TRBV3-1 (or the pseudogene TRBV3-2) and TRBJ1-4, with D unresolved. The CDR3 is made up of 12 amino acids. From germline, CDR1 is LGHDT and CDR2 YNNKEL (reference sequence). With 4 bases removed from V and 3 bases from J, the gap between germline ends came to 3 bases. The CDR3 DNA reads as TGTGCCAGCAGCCCCTCTAATGAAAAACTGTTTTTT. Amino acids: CASSPSNEKLFF.